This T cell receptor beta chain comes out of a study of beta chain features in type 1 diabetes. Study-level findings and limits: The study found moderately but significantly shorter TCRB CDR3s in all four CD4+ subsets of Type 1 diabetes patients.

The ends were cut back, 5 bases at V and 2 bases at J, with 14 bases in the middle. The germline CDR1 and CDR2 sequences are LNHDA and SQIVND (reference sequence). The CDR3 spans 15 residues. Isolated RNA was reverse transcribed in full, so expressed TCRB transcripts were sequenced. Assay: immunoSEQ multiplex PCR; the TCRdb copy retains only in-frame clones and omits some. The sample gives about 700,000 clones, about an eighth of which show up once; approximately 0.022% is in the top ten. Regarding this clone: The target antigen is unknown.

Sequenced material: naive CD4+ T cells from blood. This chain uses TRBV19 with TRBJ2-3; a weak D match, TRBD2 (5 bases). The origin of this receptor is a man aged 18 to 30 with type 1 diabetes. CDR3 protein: CASSGRKRITDTQYF. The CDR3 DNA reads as TGTGCCAGTAGTGGGCGAAAGCGGATCACAGATACGCAGTATTTT.